A selection of T cell receptor beta chains follows, all from one sample in a study of T and B cells in COVID-19 patients. TCRdb independently ran MiXCR on the multiplex PCR reads; one entry per CDR3 protein. This sample has roughly 11,000 distinct CDR3 sequences; around 30% occur once, and the top ten carry roughly an eighth. Sequencing used blood. These receptors originate from a human donor with active COVID-19. Both conserved end residues are part of each CDR3. Fields, in order: J gene, V gene, clone size, D gene, CDR3 DNA, CDR3 protein. The D gene is left open where the match is weak. Size is stated for part of the rows, as once, few or many counts, or as a class when the clone is expanded.

J gene: TRBJ2-7
V gene: TRBV20-1
clone size: NA
D gene: TRBD2
CDR3 DNA: TGCAGTGCTGGGGGGGACTACGAGCAGTACTTC
CDR3 protein: CSAGGDYEQYF

J gene: TRBJ1-1
V gene: TRBV19
clone size: medium-sized
D gene: NA
CDR3 DNA: TGTGCCAGTACCTCGGCGAGGACCAAGAACACTGAAGCTTTCTTT
CDR3 protein: CASTSARTKNTEAFF

J gene: TRBJ1-4
V gene: TRBV18
clone size: NA
D gene: NA
CDR3 DNA: TGTGCCAGCTCACCCCCCCTCGGGGAAAAACTGTTTTTT
CDR3 protein: CASSPPLGEKLFF

J gene: TRBJ1-2
V gene: TRBV12-3/TRBV12-4
clone size: NA
D gene: NA
CDR3 DNA: TGTGCCAGCAGGGACCCCGGGGCCGCCCTTTTAACCTACACCTTC
CDR3 protein: CASRDPGAALLTYTF

J gene: TRBJ1-3
V gene: TRBV7-2
clone size: NA
D gene: TRBD1
CDR3 DNA: TGTGCCAGCAGCTTAATGGGGCCTCAGGGGGCTGGAAACACCATATATTTT
CDR3 protein: CASSLMGPQGAGNTIYF

J gene: TRBJ2-1
V gene: TRBV11-2
clone size: NA
D gene: NA
CDR3 DNA: TGTGCCAGCAGCTTAGCTCTGGGTACCAACTACAATGAGCAGTTCTTC
CDR3 protein: CASSLALGTNYNEQFF

J gene: TRBJ1-6
V gene: TRBV30
clone size: medium-sized
D gene: NA
CDR3 DNA: TGTGCCTGGAGTGGGGGGGTGAGAGGTTCACCCCTCCACTTT
CDR3 protein: CAWSGGVRGSPLHF

J gene: TRBJ2-7
V gene: TRBV6-2/TRBV6-3
clone size: NA
D gene: TRBD2
CDR3 DNA: TGTGCCAGCAGTTACCGCGGGGGGCCCCCCTACGAGCAGTACTTC
CDR3 protein: CASSYRGGPPYEQYF

J gene: TRBJ1-6
V gene: TRBV5-1
clone size: few
D gene: TRBD1
CDR3 DNA: TGCGCCAGCAGCTTGGATGGGACAGGGGGATCACCCCTCCACTTT
CDR3 protein: CASSLDGTGGSPLHF

J gene: TRBJ2-1
V gene: TRBV6-2/TRBV6-3
clone size: NA
D gene: NA
CDR3 DNA: TGTGTCAGCAGTTACCCCGACGATGAGCAGTTCTTC
CDR3 protein: CVSSYPDDEQFF

J gene: TRBJ2-7
V gene: TRBV7-6
clone size: NA
D gene: NA
CDR3 DNA: TGTGCCAGCAGCCGGACATCCGGTGGCTACGAGCAGTACTTC
CDR3 protein: CASSRTSGGYEQYF

J gene: TRBJ2-2
V gene: TRBV27
clone size: medium-sized
D gene: NA
CDR3 DNA: TGTGCCAGCAGTTTCACGGGCACCGGGGAGCTGTTTTTT
CDR3 protein: CASSFTGTGELFF

J gene: TRBJ1-4
V gene: TRBV19
clone size: medium-sized
D gene: TRBD1
CDR3 DNA: TGTGCCAGTAGTTCGGGACAGGATGAAAAACTGTTTTTT
CDR3 protein: CASSSGQDEKLFF

J gene: TRBJ2-7
V gene: TRBV19
clone size: medium-sized
D gene: NA
CDR3 DNA: TGTGCCAGTAGTCGCCCCGGTCGAAATTCCTACGAGCAGTACTTC
CDR3 protein: CASSRPGRNSYEQYF

J gene: TRBJ1-3
V gene: TRBV12-3/TRBV12-4
clone size: NA
D gene: NA
CDR3 DNA: TGTGCCAGCAGCCGCCGCGGACAGAACTCTGGAAACACCATATATTTT
CDR3 protein: CASSRRGQNSGNTIYF

J gene: TRBJ2-3
V gene: TRBV6-5
clone size: medium-sized
D gene: TRBD1
CDR3 DNA: TGTGCCAGCAGAGGGGGCCCGATCACAACAGATACGCAGTATTTT
CDR3 protein: CASRGGPITTDTQYF

J gene: TRBJ1-4
V gene: TRBV30
clone size: NA
D gene: TRBD1
CDR3 DNA: TGTGCCTGGAGCGCCGACAGGGGCAATGAAAAACTGTTTTTT
CDR3 protein: CAWSADRGNEKLFF

J gene: TRBJ2-4
V gene: TRBV12-3/TRBV12-4
clone size: NA
D gene: NA
CDR3 DNA: TGTGCCAGCAGTGGGAGCCGGGACTCACAACTAGCCAAAAACATTCAGTACTTC
CDR3 protein: CASSGSRDSQLAKNIQYF

J gene: TRBJ2-6
V gene: TRBV5-1
clone size: few
D gene: NA
CDR3 DNA: TGCGCCAGCAGCCCACAGGGCCCATCTGGGGCCAACGTCCTGACTTTC
CDR3 protein: CASSPQGPSGANVLTF

J gene: TRBJ1-2
V gene: TRBV7-2
clone size: NA
D gene: TRBD1
CDR3 DNA: TGTGCCAGCAGCCCAGGACAGGGGGGTAGGGGCTACACCTTC
CDR3 protein: CASSPGQGGRGYTF

J gene: TRBJ1-6
V gene: TRBV19
clone size: medium-sized
D gene: NA
CDR3 DNA: TGTGCCAGTAGTTCGACAGCGACATATCATTCACCCCTCCACTTT
CDR3 protein: CASSSTATYHSPLHF

J gene: TRBJ2-7
V gene: TRBV5-1
clone size: NA
D gene: NA
CDR3 DNA: TGCGCCAGCAGCTTGGCCAATCCGGGCAGGACTTCCGAGCAGTACTTC
CDR3 protein: CASSLANPGRTSEQYF

J gene: TRBJ2-3
V gene: TRBV6-5
clone size: few
D gene: TRBD2
CDR3 DNA: TGTGCCAGCAGTCCCTTGACTAGCGGGGTTGTAGATACGCAGTATTTT
CDR3 protein: CASSPLTSGVVDTQYF

J gene: TRBJ2-7
V gene: TRBV18
clone size: medium-sized
D gene: TRBD2
CDR3 DNA: TGTGCCAGCTCTCCCGCGGGAGGGTTAAGAGACGAGCAGTACTTC
CDR3 protein: CASSPAGGLRDEQYF

J gene: TRBJ1-5
V gene: TRBV13
clone size: NA
D gene: NA
CDR3 DNA: TGTGCCAGCAGCTCCTCGCGGGATCAGCCCCAGCATTTT
CDR3 protein: CASSSSRDQPQHF

J gene: TRBJ2-1
V gene: TRBV24-1
clone size: NA
D gene: TRBD2
CDR3 DNA: TGTGCCACCAGTGATTCTAGCGGGGGGGCCTTCAATGAGCAGTTCTTC
CDR3 protein: CATSDSSGGAFNEQFF

J gene: TRBJ1-2
V gene: TRBV27
clone size: NA
D gene: TRBD1
CDR3 DNA: TGTGCCAGCAGTCTCTGGGACAGGCTGGACTATGGCTACACCTTC
CDR3 protein: CASSLWDRLDYGYTF

J gene: TRBJ2-5
V gene: TRBV12-3/TRBV12-4
clone size: few
D gene: TRBD1
CDR3 DNA: TGTGCCAGCAGTTTGGGTCAGGGGGCAACCCAGTACTTC
CDR3 protein: CASSLGQGATQYF

J gene: TRBJ2-5
V gene: TRBV29-1
clone size: medium-sized
D gene: TRBD2
CDR3 DNA: TGCAGCGCCTCGACTAGCGGGGGGGCCGGGACCCAGTACTTC
CDR3 protein: CSASTSGGAGTQYF

J gene: TRBJ1-5
V gene: TRBV18
clone size: few
D gene: NA
CDR3 DNA: TGTGCCAGCTCACCACAGGGTGCAAGCAATCAGCCCCAGCATTTT
CDR3 protein: CASSPQGASNQPQHF

J gene: TRBJ2-1
V gene: TRBV5-1
clone size: few
D gene: NA
CDR3 DNA: TGCGCCAGCAGCTTGGAGTACAATGAGCAGTTCTTC
CDR3 protein: CASSLEYNEQFF

J gene: TRBJ2-7
V gene: TRBV18
clone size: NA
D gene: TRBD2
CDR3 DNA: TGTGCCAGCTTAACTTTCCCGGGACTAGCGGGGTACGAGCAGTACTTC
CDR3 protein: CASLTFPGLAGYEQYF

J gene: TRBJ1-1
V gene: TRBV7-9
clone size: few
D gene: NA
CDR3 DNA: TGTGCCAGCAGTTTGGGACAATCCCCCTTCGACGAGGCTTTCTTT
CDR3 protein: CASSLGQSPFDEAFF

J gene: TRBJ1-2
V gene: TRBV20-1
clone size: NA
D gene: NA
CDR3 DNA: TGCAGTGCTGGACTATTTGGACAGTCTAATCGGGGCTACACCTTC
CDR3 protein: CSAGLFGQSNRGYTF

J gene: TRBJ2-1
V gene: TRBV5-1
clone size: NA
D gene: NA
CDR3 DNA: TGCGCCAGCAGCTTGGTTCTAGGGCGAGTAGCCGAGCAGTTCTTC
CDR3 protein: CASSLVLGRVAEQFF

J gene: TRBJ1-6
V gene: TRBV6-5
clone size: medium-sized
D gene: NA
CDR3 DNA: TGTGCCAGCAGTTACTCGGGGAGGGATTCACCCCTCCACTTT
CDR3 protein: CASSYSGRDSPLHF

J gene: TRBJ1-2
V gene: TRBV6-2/TRBV6-3
clone size: NA
D gene: NA
CDR3 DNA: TGTGCCAGCAGTTCCGGGGGGCGCTATGGCTACACCTTC
CDR3 protein: CASSSGGRYGYTF

J gene: TRBJ2-7
V gene: TRBV5-6
clone size: NA
D gene: TRBD2
CDR3 DNA: TGTACCAGCAGCTGGGGACTACGCGGGGGATACGAGCAGTACTTC
CDR3 protein: CTSSWGLRGGYEQYF

J gene: TRBJ1-1
V gene: TRBV27
clone size: few
D gene: NA
CDR3 DNA: TGTGCCAGCAGTTTAAATAGACGAAACACTGAAGCTTTCTTT
CDR3 protein: CASSLNRRNTEAFF

J gene: TRBJ2-3
V gene: TRBV7-2
clone size: few
D gene: TRBD2
CDR3 DNA: TGTGCCAGCAGCCCGACTAGCCTAACGCAGTATTTT
CDR3 protein: CASSPTSLTQYF

J gene: TRBJ1-1
V gene: TRBV27
clone size: NA
D gene: TRBD1
CDR3 DNA: TGTGCCAGCAGTTTAGCCGGGACAGGGGGAGCTGAAGCTTTCTTT
CDR3 protein: CASSLAGTGGAEAFF

J gene: TRBJ1-2
V gene: TRBV4-2
clone size: few
D gene: NA
CDR3 DNA: TGTGCCAGCAGCCAGGTGATCAACTATGGCTACACCTTC
CDR3 protein: CASSQVINYGYTF

J gene: TRBJ2-5
V gene: TRBV15
clone size: medium-sized
D gene: TRBD1
CDR3 DNA: TGTGCCACCAGCGAGAACAGGGGGTCAGAGACCCAGTACTTC
CDR3 protein: CATSENRGSETQYF

J gene: TRBJ2-7
V gene: TRBV6-2/TRBV6-3
clone size: few
D gene: NA
CDR3 DNA: TGTGCCAGCAGATCCTCGGGACTCCTCGGCTACGAGCAGTACTTC
CDR3 protein: CASRSSGLLGYEQYF

J gene: TRBJ2-3
V gene: TRBV13
clone size: medium-sized
D gene: TRBD2
CDR3 DNA: TGTGCCAGCAGCTTTACGGGACTAGCCCAGCACATCACAGATACGCAGTATTTT
CDR3 protein: CASSFTGLAQHITDTQYF

J gene: TRBJ1-6
V gene: TRBV6-5
clone size: few
D gene: NA
CDR3 DNA: TGTGCCAGCAGCCCCACCCCAGGGCTGAATTCACCCCTCCACTTT
CDR3 protein: CASSPTPGLNSPLHF

J gene: TRBJ2-1
V gene: TRBV28
clone size: NA
D gene: TRBD2
CDR3 DNA: TGTGCCAGCAGTGGGATAGGGACTAGCGGAAGGAGTGAGCAGTTCTTC
CDR3 protein: CASSGIGTSGRSEQFF

J gene: TRBJ2-3
V gene: TRBV30
clone size: medium-sized
D gene: TRBD1
CDR3 DNA: TGTGCCTGGAGTGAGGGGGCAGGAGGCACAGATACGCAGTATTTT
CDR3 protein: CAWSEGAGGTDTQYF

J gene: TRBJ2-5
V gene: TRBV6-5
clone size: medium-sized
D gene: NA
CDR3 DNA: TGTGCCAGCAGTTACTCTTCAGGGGGGGAGACCCAGTACTTC
CDR3 protein: CASSYSSGGETQYF

J gene: TRBJ2-7
V gene: TRBV30
clone size: few
D gene: TRBD2
CDR3 DNA: TGTGCCTGGAGTGTACGTTTACTAGCGGGGGCTCAAACCTACGAGCAGTACTTC
CDR3 protein: CAWSVRLLAGAQTYEQYF

J gene: TRBJ1-1
V gene: TRBV6-5
clone size: NA
D gene: TRBD1
CDR3 DNA: TGTGCCAGCAGGACAGGGCAGGGGACTGAAGCTTTCTTT
CDR3 protein: CASRTGQGTEAFF

J gene: TRBJ1-6
V gene: TRBV27
clone size: once
D gene: TRBD1
CDR3 DNA: TGTGCCAGCAGTTTGACACGGGGGACTCTAATACCGGGACAGGGGGCGCCTGGTAATTCACCCCTCCACTTT
CDR3 protein: CASSLTRGTLIPGQGAPGNSPLHF

J gene: TRBJ2-3
V gene: TRBV11-1
clone size: medium-sized
D gene: NA
CDR3 DNA: TGTGCCAGCAGCCACGTTACTGGGCAGAGTGAAGCCCATACGCAGTATTTT
CDR3 protein: CASSHVTGQSEAHTQYF

J gene: TRBJ2-5
V gene: TRBV4-3
clone size: few
D gene: NA
CDR3 DNA: TGCGCCAGCAGCCAATCAACGTCAAGGGAGACCCAGTACTTC
CDR3 protein: CASSQSTSRETQYF

J gene: TRBJ1-1
V gene: TRBV10-3
clone size: once
D gene: NA
CDR3 DNA: TGTGCCATCAGTGGGTCAGGGGCCTTAAACACTGAAGCTTTCTTT
CDR3 protein: CAISGSGALNTEAFF

J gene: TRBJ1-2
V gene: TRBV27
clone size: few
D gene: NA
CDR3 DNA: TGTGCCAGCAGTTTATACGGGTTAGTCAACTATGGCTACACCTTC
CDR3 protein: CASSLYGLVNYGYTF

J gene: TRBJ2-5
V gene: TRBV7-9
clone size: NA
D gene: TRBD2
CDR3 DNA: TGTGCCAGCAGCTTAAACGCGGGGGGGCCGACCCAGTACTTC
CDR3 protein: CASSLNAGGPTQYF